This T cell receptor (beta chain) was documented in a study of blood T cell repertoires in COVID-19. Study summary: From the United States, Italy and Spain came samples of acute and convalescent COVID-19. The cDNA or gDNA used as material had been derived from T cells, B-cell-depleted T cells, or PBMCs.

Patients at the Seattle site were enrolled during active infection and followed longitudinally. In the source study's methods: Nucleated cell counts were estimated from reference gene primer amplification. Clones were read by immunoSEQ multiplex PCR, and TCRdb kept only the in-frame ones, dropping some. V and J calls and clone size are those listed in that table; D and trimming were worked out from the DNA. The sample includes under 250,000 clones, approximately 91% seen only once; the top ten take roughly 19%. Trimming cost V 3 bases and J 3 bases; bases outside gene matches: 4. The V gene's germline CDR1 is SGDLS and CDR2 YYNGEE. The CDR3 is 15 amino acids.

This chain links TRBV9 with TRBJ1-2, with TRBD1 matching over 11 bases. The receptor's source is a man in his fifties or sixties with COVID-19, enrolled during active disease. The source material was peripheral blood. CDR3 residues: CASSGRDRGYYGYTF. The CDR3, as DNA: TGTGCCAGCAGCGGACGGGACAGGGGGTACTATGGCTACACCTTC.